This TCR beta chain stems from a study of T cell responses to AZD1222 COVID-19 vaccine. Sequenced by immunoSEQ multiplex PCR; TCRdb stores in-frame clones only, minus some. Of around 190,000 clones listed, 85% to 95% were seen once; the top ten hold over 1%. The TCR was taken from an adult in good health. The sample in question was peripheral blood, obtained on day 0 of AZD1222 vaccination.

CDR3 sequence reads: CASSLLGHGTIYNEQFF. CDR3 DNA: TGTGCCAGCAGCTTATTAGGGCACGGCACAATTTACAATGAGCAGTTCTTC. The V call is TRBV7-6, the J call TRBJ2-1; no definite D call. CDR3 size: 17 residues. V was shortened by 2 bases and J by 4 bases, with 18 bases between the two germline ends. Germline V gives CDR1 SGHVS, CDR2 FNYEAQ.